This T cell receptor (beta chain) was captured in a study of shared clonotypes between healthy human individuals. Points from the study as a whole: With four donors compared, about 5% of naive CD4 clonotypes were shared.

Each replicate PCR on the sorted subsets used 200 to 250 ng DNA (roughly 30,000 T cell genomes). The table came from immunoSEQ multiplex PCR; TCRdb's copy has only in-frame clones and leaves some out. The table has millions of clones, around 94% seen once; the top ten hold 0.13% to 0.15%. As for this clone: The target antigen is unknown.

From CD4+ cells came CD45RA+ naive and CD45RA-negative memory subsets. The CDR3 is made up of 17 amino acids. CDR1 and CDR2 from the germline V gene are KGHSH and LQKENI. V trimming: 1 base; J trimming: 3 bases; junction bases outside the gene matches: 7. The chain carries TRBV18 and TRBJ2-3, with 10 bases aligning to TRBD2. Sequenced input: naive CD4+ T cells sorted from blood. Subset defined: CD45RA+ positively selected. The source is a man aged 18-30 years in good health. The CDR3 here is CASSPLILAGTTDTQYF. For the CDR3, the DNA is TGTGCCAGCTCACCACTTATACTAGCGGGAACGACAGATACGCAGTATTTT.